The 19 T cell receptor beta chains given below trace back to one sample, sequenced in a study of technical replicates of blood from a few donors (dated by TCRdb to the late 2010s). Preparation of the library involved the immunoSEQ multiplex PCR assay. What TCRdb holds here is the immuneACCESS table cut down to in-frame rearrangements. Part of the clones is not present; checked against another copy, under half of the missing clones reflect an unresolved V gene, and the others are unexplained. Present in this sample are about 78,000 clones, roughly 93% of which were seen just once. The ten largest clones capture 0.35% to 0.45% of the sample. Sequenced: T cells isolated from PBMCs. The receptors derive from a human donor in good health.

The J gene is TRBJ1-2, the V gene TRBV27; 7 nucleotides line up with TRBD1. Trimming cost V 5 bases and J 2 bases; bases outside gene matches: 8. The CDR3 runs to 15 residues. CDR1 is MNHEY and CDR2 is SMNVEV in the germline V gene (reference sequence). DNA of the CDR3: TGTGCCAGCAGTCCCTCGACAGGGCACAACTATGGCTACACCTTC. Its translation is CASSPSTGHNYGYTF.

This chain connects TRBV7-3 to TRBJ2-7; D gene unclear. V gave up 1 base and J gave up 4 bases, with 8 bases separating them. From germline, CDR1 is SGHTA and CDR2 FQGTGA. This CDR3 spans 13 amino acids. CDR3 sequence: CASSLRPMYEQYF. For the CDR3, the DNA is TGTGCCAGCAGCTTAAGGCCGATGTACGAGCAGTACTTC.

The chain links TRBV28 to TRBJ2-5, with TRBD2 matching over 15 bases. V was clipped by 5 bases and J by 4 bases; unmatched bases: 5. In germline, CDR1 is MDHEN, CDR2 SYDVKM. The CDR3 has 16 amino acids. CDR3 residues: CASSPRGLAGGETQYF. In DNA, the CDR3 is TGTGCCAGCAGTCCCAGGGGACTAGCGGGAGGAGAGACCCAGTACTTC.

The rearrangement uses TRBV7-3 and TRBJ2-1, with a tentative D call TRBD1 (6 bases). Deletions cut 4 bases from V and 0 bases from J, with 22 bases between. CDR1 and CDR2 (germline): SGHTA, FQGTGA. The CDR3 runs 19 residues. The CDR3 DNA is TGTGCCAGCAGCTCAGTAACAGGGCGAAGGCGAAGCTCCTACAATGAGCAGTTCTTC. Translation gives CASSSVTGRRRSSYNEQFF.

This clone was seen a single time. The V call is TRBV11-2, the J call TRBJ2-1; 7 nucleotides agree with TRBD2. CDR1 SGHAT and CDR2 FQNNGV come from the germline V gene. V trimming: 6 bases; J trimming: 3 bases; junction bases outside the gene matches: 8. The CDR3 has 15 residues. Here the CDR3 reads CASRGDYSGYNEQFF. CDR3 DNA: TGTGCCAGCAGGGGGGACTATTCGGGCTACAATGAGCAGTTCTTC.

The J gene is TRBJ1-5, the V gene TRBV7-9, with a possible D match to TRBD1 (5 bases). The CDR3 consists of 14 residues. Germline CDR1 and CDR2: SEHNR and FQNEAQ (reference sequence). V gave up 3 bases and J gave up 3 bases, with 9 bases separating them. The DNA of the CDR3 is TGTGCCAGCAGCTTCGGGGGTTTCAATCAGCCCCAGCATTTT. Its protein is CASSFGGFNQPQHF.

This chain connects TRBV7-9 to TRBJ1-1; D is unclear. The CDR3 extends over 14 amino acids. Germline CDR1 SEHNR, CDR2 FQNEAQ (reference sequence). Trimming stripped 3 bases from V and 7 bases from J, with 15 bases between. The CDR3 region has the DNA TGTGCCAGCAGCTTTCCCCCGGGGTCAGATGAAGCTTTCTTT. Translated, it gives CASSFPPGSDEAFF.

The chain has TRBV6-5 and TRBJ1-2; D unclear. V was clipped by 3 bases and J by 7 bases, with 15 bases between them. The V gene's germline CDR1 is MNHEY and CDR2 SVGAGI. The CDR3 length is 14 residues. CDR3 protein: CASSYLQGEPGYTF. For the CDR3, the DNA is TGTGCCAGCAGTTATCTTCAAGGAGAGCCTGGCTACACCTTC.

In DNA, the CDR3 is TGCAGCGTAGGACTAGCGGGAGAGACCCAGTACTTC. It yields the protein CSVGLAGETQYF. V gene TRBV29-1 combines with J gene TRBJ2-5, with TRBD2 matching 11 bases. The trim removed 6 bases at V and 4 bases at J, leaving 1 base unmatched. CDR1 is SQVTM, CDR2 ANQGSEA, per germline. The CDR3 sequence is 12 residues long.

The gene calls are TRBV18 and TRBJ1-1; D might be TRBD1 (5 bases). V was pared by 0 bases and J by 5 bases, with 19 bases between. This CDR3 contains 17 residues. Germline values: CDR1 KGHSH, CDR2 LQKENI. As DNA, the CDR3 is TGTGCCAGCTCACCACCGCGCAGGGAGGAATGGGTAACTGAAGCTTTCTTT. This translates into CASSPPRREEWVTEAFF.

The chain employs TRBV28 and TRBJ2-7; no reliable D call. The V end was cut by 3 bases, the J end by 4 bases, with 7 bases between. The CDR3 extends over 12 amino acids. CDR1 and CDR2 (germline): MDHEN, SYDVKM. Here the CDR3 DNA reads TGTGCCAGCAGTTTTGGCAGGTACGAGCAGTACTTC. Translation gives CASSFGRYEQYF.

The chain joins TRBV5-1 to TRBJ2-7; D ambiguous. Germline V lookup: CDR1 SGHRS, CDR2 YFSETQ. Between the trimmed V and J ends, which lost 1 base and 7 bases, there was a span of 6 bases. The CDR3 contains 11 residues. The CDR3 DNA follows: TGCGCCAGCAGCTTGAGCGTAGAGCAGTACTTC. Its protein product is CASSLSVEQYF.

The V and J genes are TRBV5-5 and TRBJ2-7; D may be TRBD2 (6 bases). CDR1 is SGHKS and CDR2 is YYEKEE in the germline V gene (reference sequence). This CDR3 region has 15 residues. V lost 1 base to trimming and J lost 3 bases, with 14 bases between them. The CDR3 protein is CASSLSRRGDYEQYF. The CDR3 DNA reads TGTGCCAGCAGCTTGTCGAGGCGGGGAGACTACGAGCAGTACTTC.

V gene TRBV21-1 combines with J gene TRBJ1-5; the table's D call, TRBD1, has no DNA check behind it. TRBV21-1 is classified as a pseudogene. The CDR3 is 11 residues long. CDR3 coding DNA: TGTGCCAGCAGACAGGGCCAGCCCCAGCATTTT. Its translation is CASRQGQPQHF.

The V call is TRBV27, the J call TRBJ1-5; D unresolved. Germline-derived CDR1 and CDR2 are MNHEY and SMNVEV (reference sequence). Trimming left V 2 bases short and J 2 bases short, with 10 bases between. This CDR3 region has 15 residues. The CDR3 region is CASSLSPLRNQPQHF. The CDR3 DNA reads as TGTGCCAGCAGTTTAAGCCCGCTACGCAATCAGCCCCAGCATTTT.

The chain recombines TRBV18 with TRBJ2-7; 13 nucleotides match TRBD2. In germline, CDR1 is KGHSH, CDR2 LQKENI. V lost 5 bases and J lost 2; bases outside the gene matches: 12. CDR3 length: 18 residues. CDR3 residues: CASSTAGLAGDRPYEQYF. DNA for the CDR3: TGTGCCAGCTCAACCGCTGGACTAGCGGGAGATCGGCCCTACGAGCAGTACTTC.

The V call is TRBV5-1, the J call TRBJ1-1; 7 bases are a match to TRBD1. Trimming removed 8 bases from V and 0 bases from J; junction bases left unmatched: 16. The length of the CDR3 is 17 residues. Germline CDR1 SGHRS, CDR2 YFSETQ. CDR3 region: CARTHRGRPNMNTEAFF. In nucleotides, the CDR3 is TGCGCCAGGACGCACAGGGGCCGACCAAACATGAACACTGAAGCTTTCTTT.

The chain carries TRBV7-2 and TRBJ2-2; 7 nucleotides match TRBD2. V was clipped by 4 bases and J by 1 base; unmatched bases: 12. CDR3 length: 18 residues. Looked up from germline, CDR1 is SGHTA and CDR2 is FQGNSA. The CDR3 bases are TGTGCCAGCAGCTCGAGGATCGTGGGAGGGCAGAACACCGGGGAGCTGTTTTTT. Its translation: CASSSRIVGGQNTGELFF.

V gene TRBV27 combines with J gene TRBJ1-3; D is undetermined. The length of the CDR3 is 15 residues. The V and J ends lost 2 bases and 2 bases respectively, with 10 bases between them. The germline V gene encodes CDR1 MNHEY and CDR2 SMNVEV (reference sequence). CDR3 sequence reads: CASSLAGTPGNTIYF. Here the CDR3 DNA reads TGTGCCAGCAGTTTAGCAGGTACTCCTGGAAACACCATATATTTT.